Described below is a single T cell receptor beta chain sequence and its context. At one of its ends the junction is not consistent with the germline gene, which may arise from a read error. The CDR3 is 14 amino acids. Germline CDR1 reads MDHEN; CDR2 reads SYDVKM. This sample is drawn from a study of shared clonotypes between healthy human individuals. CD45RO negativity and positive selection for CCR7 defined naive CD8 cells, a population that excluded terminally differentiated effector memory CD45RA+ cells. Deep-level running was used for the assay. The table came from immunoSEQ multiplex PCR; TCRdb's copy has only in-frame clones and leaves some out. Found here are some 800,000 clones, roughly 92% of them singletons; the top ten hold 24%.

V is TRBV28 and J is TRBJ1-1; 7 positions agree with TRBD1. The sample consisted of naive CD8+ T cells sorted from blood. The TCR comes from a man aged 25-45 years in good health. The CDR3 loop reads CASSHTDRTTEAFF. The CDR3 DNA reads TGTGCCAGCAGTCACACGGACAGGACCACTGAGGCTTTCTTT.